A selection of T cell receptor beta chains follows, all from one sample in a study of blood T cell repertoires in COVID-19. Generated by immunoSEQ multiplex PCR, the TCRdb table keeps only in-frame clones and is missing some. The table records about 38,000 clones, 80% to 90% of them present only once. The sample was peripheral blood. The receptor set was obtained from a man aged 45-65 years with active or convalescent COVID-19. The CDR3 runs from the conserved cysteine through the conserved F or W. The D gene is left open where the match is weak. Where a row states a size, it is once, few, many or the class of an expanded clone; other rows omit it.

V	D	size	J	DNA	CDR3
TRBV4-2	-	-	TRBJ1-2	TGTGCCAGCAGCCAAGATGCCTGGGCAGACTATGGCTACACCTTC	CASSQDAWADYGYTF
TRBV30	TRBD1	few	TRBJ1-3	TGTGCCTGGGACAGGGATACTTCTGGAAACACCATATATTTT	CAWDRDTSGNTIYF
TRBV28	TRBD1	few	TRBJ2-1	TGTGCCAGCACGGGACAGACGATCGAACTAACTTACAATGAGCAGTTCTTC	CASTGQTIELTYNEQFF
TRBV19	TRBD1	-	TRBJ2-7	TGTGCCAGTAGTAGGACAGGGGGCTCCTACGAGCAGTACTTC	CASSRTGGSYEQYF
TRBV12-5	-	-	TRBJ1-1	TGTGCTAGCCCGTGGGGGCGCCCCAACACTGAAGCTTTCTTT	CASPWGRPNTEAFF
TRBV28	TRBD2	-	TRBJ2-7	TGTGCCAGCAGTTTTCAGCGGGGCTCCTACGAGCAGTACTTC	CASSFQRGSYEQYF
TRBV11-2	-	-	TRBJ1-2	TGTGTCAGCAGCTTTCCCAGAGGACACGAACTTAACTATGGCTACACCTTC	CVSSFPRGHELNYGYTF
TRBV15	-	-	TRBJ2-3	TGTGCCACCAGCAGCGGATTTTCTGGAGGGGGGGGCACCACAGATACGCAGTATTTT	CATSSGFSGGGGTTDTQYF
TRBV27	TRBD1	once	TRBJ1-4	TGTGCCAGCAGGAAGGGACAGGGGGAAAAACTGTTTTTT	CASRKGQGEKLFF
TRBV27	TRBD1	-	TRBJ1-4	TGTGCCAGCTGCGCCCCAGGGGGCGGGTGTGAAAAACTGTTTTTT	CASCAPGGGCEKLFF
TRBV6-5	TRBD1	-	TRBJ1-1	TGTGCCAGCGGTCCATCCGGACAGGCGGCTTTCTTT	CASGPSGQAAFF
TRBV6-5	TRBD1	-	TRBJ1-2	TGTGCCAGCAGGGGAGACAGGGGGCGCCTTGGCTACACCTTC	CASRGDRGRLGYTF
TRBV5-4	-	-	TRBJ2-7	TGTGCCAGCAGCTTGCAGGGGACGTACGAGCAGTACTTC	CASSLQGTYEQYF
TRBV5-1	TRBD2	few	TRBJ2-1	TGCGCCAGCAGCTTGGGGACTAGCGCCAATGAGCAGTTCTTC	CASSLGTSANEQFF
TRBV11-2	-	-	TRBJ1-5	TGTGCCAGCAGCTTAGGAAGAACGACTAATCAGCCCCAGCATTTT	CASSLGRTTNQPQHF
TRBV7-9	TRBD1	few	TRBJ2-5	TGTGCCAGCAGCCACAACACCGGGACAGGGTCCTCAGAGACCCAGTACTTC	CASSHNTGTGSSETQYF
TRBV4-1	-	once	TRBJ1-5	TGCGCCAGCAGCCAAGAGTGGGAGCGGGGCCAGCCCCAGCATTTT	CASSQEWERGQPQHF
TRBV10-2	TRBD2	-	TRBJ2-7	TGCGCCAGCAGCGTTACTAGCGGGAGGGCCCGGTACGAGCAGTACTTC	CASSVTSGRARYEQYF
TRBV27	TRBD1	-	TRBJ1-5	TGTGCCAGCAGTCCGGACAGGGGACCGCATCGTAGCAATCAGCCCCAGCATTTT	CASSPDRGPHRSNQPQHF
TRBV3-1/TRBV3-2	TRBD1	-	TRBJ1-5	TGTGCCAGCAGCCAAGGCCCCCAATTCTCCCTCGGACAGGCCGACAATCAGCCCCAGCATTTT	CASSQGPQFSLGQADNQPQHF
TRBV11-1	TRBD1	-	TRBJ1-4	TGTGCCAGCAGCGTCGCCGGGACAGCTTATGAAAAACTGTTTTTT	CASSVAGTAYEKLFF
TRBV27	TRBD2	-	TRBJ2-1	TGTGCCAGCAGAACGGGACTAGCGGGGGGCAATGAGCAGTTCTTC	CASRTGLAGGNEQFF
TRBV28	-	-	TRBJ1-1	TGTGCCAGCAGTTTATCCATCGGAGGGGGGGATCTGTTTATGGGGTTAGCCACTGAAGCTTTCTTT	CASSLSIGGGDLFMGLATEAFF
TRBV7-8	TRBD2	-	TRBJ2-1	TGTGCCAGCAGCTTAGCAACTAGCGGGAGGTTTGGCAATGAGCAGTTCTTC	CASSLATSGRFGNEQFF
TRBV28	TRBD1	-	TRBJ1-1	TGTGCCAGCAGCCCCCCCGGGACAGGGGATCGGGCTTTCTTT	CASSPPGTGDRAFF
TRBV6-1	TRBD2	-	TRBJ2-3	TGTGCCAGCAGTGAAGTGGCTAGCGGGAGGAGCACAGATACGCAGTATTTT	CASSEVASGRSTDTQYF
TRBV6-5	TRBD2	-	TRBJ2-4	TGTGCCAGTTCGGTTGGGGGAGGGAACATTCAGTACTTC	CASSVGGGNIQYF
TRBV10-1	-	-	TRBJ2-1	TGCGCCAGCAGTGAGTCGAGCTACCAGCAGTTCTTC	CASSESSYQQFF
TRBV2	-	-	TRBJ2-1	TGTGCCAGCAGTCCCCTGCGGGAGCAGTTCTTC	CASSPLREQFF
TRBV29-1	-	-	TRBJ1-1	TGCAGCGTTATGAGGGAACTGAACACTGAAGCTTTCTTT	CSVMRELNTEAFF
TRBV29-1	TRBD1	-	TRBJ1-1	TGCAGCGTTAGGGGCCAGGGGGTATACACTGAAGCTTTCTTT	CSVRGQGVYTEAFF
TRBV20-1	TRBD2	-	TRBJ2-3	TGCAGTGCTAGTAGGGACTACACAGATACGCAGTATTTT	CSASRDYTDTQYF
TRBV10-3	-	-	TRBJ2-7	TGTGCCATCAGTGGATATGAGACAGAGAGCTCCTACGAGCAGTACTTC	CAISGYETESSYEQYF
TRBV5-4	-	-	TRBJ1-2	TGTGCCAGCAGCCACGACAGCTATAACTATGGCTACACCTTC	CASSHDSYNYGYTF
TRBV9	TRBD1	-	TRBJ2-7	TGTGCCAGCAGCCTAGGACAGGGCTCCTACGAGCAGTACTTC	CASSLGQGSYEQYF
TRBV5-1	-	-	TRBJ1-1	TGCGCCAGCAGCTTGGTGGGCGGGGGAAACACTGAAGCTTTCTTT	CASSLVGGGNTEAFF
TRBV3-1/TRBV3-2	TRBD2	-	TRBJ2-1	TGTGCCAGCAGCCCTATGCTAGCGGGGAACAATGAGCAGTTCTTC	CASSPMLAGNNEQFF
TRBV28	TRBD1	-	TRBJ2-5	TGTGCCAGCAGTTTCTCACCGACAGGGCTCCAAGAGACCCAGTACTTC	CASSFSPTGLQETQYF
TRBV11-3	-	once	TRBJ2-3	TGTGCCAGCAGCTTAGGTGGAGGGCCCCTTAGCACAGATACGCAGTATTTT	CASSLGGGPLSTDTQYF
TRBV5-5	TRBD1	-	TRBJ1-2	TGTGCCAGCAGCCCGGGACAGGGAAACTATGGCTACACCTTC	CASSPGQGNYGYTF
TRBV12-3/TRBV12-4	-	-	TRBJ2-7	TGTGCCAGCAGTTTAGGAGGATCCCGGCAGCAGTACTTC	CASSLGGSRQQYF
TRBV29-1	TRBD1	-	TRBJ1-2	TGCAGCGTTGAAATTATTGACAGGGGGATCTATGGCTACACCTTC	CSVEIIDRGIYGYTF
TRBV28	-	-	TRBJ1-5	TGTGCCAGCAGTAAAGACCGGGGAGGAATTCAGCCCCAGCATTTT	CASSKDRGGIQPQHF